The source of this TCR beta chain is a study of cytomegalovirus exposure and HLA in healthy donors. Study-level points and caveats: The later analysis indicated that the majority of CMV-associated TCR beta chains appeared HLA-restricted. Later, TCR association rates were found to vary by HLA locus, highest for DRB1 and lowest for HLA-C. Trimming of TCR beta V- and J-genes showed a link, identified in a later analysis, to a missense DCLRE1C variant. Common viral pathogens (according to a later analysis) appeared linked to several of the most significant clusters.

This clone was seen only a few times. Antigen specificity is unknown. Trimming took off 0 bases at V and 8 bases at J, with 9 bases between the two ends. The V gene's germline CDR1 is SGDLS and CDR2 YYNGEE. CDR3 length: 13 residues. PCR amplification relied on 60 Vbeta primers (plus 13 Jbeta primers). TCRdb's table, derived via immunoSEQ multiplex PCR, lists solely in-frame clones and lacks some. The sample comprises under 150,000 clones, around 79% of which are singletons, and over 2.5% rests with the top ten. What was sequenced was PBMCs. The origin of this receptor is a male donor in good health and CMV-seronegative. The rearrangement joins TRBV9 to TRBJ2-1, with D maybe TRBD1 (5 bases). CDR3 residues: CASSVDPGYEQFF. Here the CDR3 DNA reads TGTGCCAGCAGCGTAGACCCAGGGTATGAGCAGTTCTTC.